The clone carrying this T cell receptor beta chain was found a few times. Antigen unknown. The data were obtained in a study of breast tumors, draining lymph nodes, adjacent tissues. Study-wide results and caveats: Most tumor T cells seemingly derive from lymph node, then expand in tumor. Tumor TCR diversity was below lymph nodes but above nontumor tissue. Compared with basal-like, luminal-like tumors shared significantly more repertoire with nontumor tissue.

The lymph nodes were axillary draining lymph nodes from breast cancer patients. The CDR3 has 16 residues. The V segment lost 5 bases and the J segment 5 bases; nucleotides outside the gene matches: 12. TCRdb reprocessed the multiplex PCR reads with MiXCR, giving one entry per CDR3 protein. The sample comprises 270,000 or so distinct CDR3 sequences, 30% of which are singletons, and about 1.2% rests with the top ten. The TCR sequence derives from a female donor with breast cancer. Some clones in this sample may be carry-over from other donors' samples. The chain recombines TRBV12-3 or TRBV12-4 with TRBJ2-4, with TRBD1 matching 7 bases. Sequences were obtained from axillary lymph node tissue. CDR3 bases: TGTGCCAGCAGTCGCTCCGACAGGGCGCCCGAAAACATTCAGTACTTC. Its translation: CASSRSDRAPENIQYF.